This TCR beta chain derives from a study of blood T cell repertoires in COVID-19. Study-level information: The study drew acute and convalescent COVID-19 samples from the United States, Italy and Spain. T cells, B-cell-depleted T cells, or PBMCs supplied cDNA or gDNA.

Original analysis: Nucleated cell number was recorded as an estimate derived from reference gene primer amplification. Sequencing used immunoSEQ multiplex PCR; TCRdb keeps in-frame clones, though not all of them. V and J calls and clone size are as listed in that table; D and trimming were resolved from the DNA. The sample lists 150,000 to 200,000 clones; almost 85% were seen once. The source material was peripheral blood. The TCR originated in a woman at least 80 years old with acute or convalescent COVID-19.

The CDR3 DNA reads as TGTGCCATCAGGATACAGGGTGACACTGAAGCTTTCTTT. Translated, it gives CAIRIQGDTEAFF. The chain links TRBV10-3 to TRBJ1-1; D perhaps matches TRBD1 (6 bases). CDR1 is ENHRY, CDR2 SYGVKD, per germline. V was trimmed by 6 bases and J by 3 bases, leaving 11 bases between them. The CDR3 is made up of 13 amino acids.